The rows below give T cell receptor beta chains drawn from one sample of a study of OX40 agonist ivuxolimab in advanced cancers. The data were produced by immunoSEQ multiplex PCR, yet TCRdb's version contains in-frame clones alone and is incomplete. The sample holds about 32,000 clones, about three quarters seen once. The starting material was CD4+ or CD8+ T cells sorted from blood, obtained in a trial of the OX40 agonist ivuxolimab. The receptors originated from an adult with an advanced solid tumor such as melanoma, head and neck, liver or kidney cancer. CDR3s include the opening cysteine and the closing phenylalanine or tryptophan. D genes are given only for firm matches. The size of a clone is reported for some rows only, either as once, few or many, or as a class for expanded clones.

size	D	J	length	V	DNA	CDR3
few	TRBD1	TRBJ2-7	13	TRBV7-3	TGTGCCAGCAGCCCTGGACAGGTTTACGAGCAGTACTTC	CASSPGQVYEQYF
.	.	TRBJ1-1	15	TRBV7-8	TGTGCCAGCAGCTTAGGTCTCCCGAGGGACACTGAAGCCTTCTTT	CASSLGLPRDTEAFF
.	TRBD2	TRBJ2-5	19	TRBV11-2	TGTGCCAGCAGCTTCATTAGCGGGGGGCCCCTTCGGACGATGAGGGCCCAGTACTTC	CASSFISGGPLRTMRAQYF
many	TRBD1	TRBJ1-5	15	TRBV5-1	TGCGCCAGCACCCTAGACGGACAGGGACATCAGCCCCAGCATTTT	CASTLDGQGHQPQHF
.	TRBD1	TRBJ1-2	14	TRBV5-1	TGCGCCAGCAGCCGAGGGACAGGGATCCATGGCTACACCTTC	CASSRGTGIHGYTF
.	.	TRBJ2-2	14	TRBV21-1	TGTGCCAGCAGCAAGAGGGACGACACCGGGGAGCTGTTTTTT	CASSKRDDTGELFF
.	.	TRBJ2-4	19	TRBV2	TGTGCCAGCAGTGAAGCGCCACAGTCGCACTATCTAGCCAAAAACATTCAGTACTTC	CASSEAPQSHYLAKNIQYF
.	.	TRBJ1-5	14	TRBV28	TGTGCCAGCAGTTTAATCACGGCGGCTCAGCCCCAGCATTTT	CASSLITAAQPQHF
few	TRBD1	TRBJ1-6	14	TRBV7-9	TGTGCCAGCAGCCCCGGACAGGTGGCTTCACCCCTCCACTTT	CASSPGQVASPLHF
.	.	TRBJ1-2	16	TRBV28	TGTGCCAGCAGCTCCCCTTCGGGGGGGCGGAACTATGGCTACACCTTC	CASSSPSGGRNYGYTF
once	TRBD2	TRBJ2-7	14	TRBV5-1	TGCGCCAGCAGCCTAGCGGAAGGGTTCTACGAGCAGTACTTC	CASSLAEGFYEQYF
.	.	TRBJ2-2	14	TRBV11-2	TGTGCCAGCAGCTCGTGGACAGTTTCCGGGGAGCTGTTTTTT	CASSSWTVSGELFF
.	TRBD2	TRBJ2-1	17	TRBV5-1	TGCGCCAGCAGCCCGGGGACTAGCGGGGGGTTCTACAATGAGCAGTTCTTC	CASSPGTSGGFYNEQFF
few	.	TRBJ1-3	11	TRBV20-1	TGCAGTGCTACCCGGACCGGGGCCATATATTTT	CSATRTGAIYF
.	.	TRBJ1-1	13	TRBV27	TGTGCCAGCAGCCCAACGTCGGTCACTGAAGCTTTCTTT	CASSPTSVTEAFF
once	TRBD2	TRBJ2-5	13	TRBV28	TGTGCCAGCACCCCCAGGGTCGGGACTAGCGGGAACTTC	CASTPRVGTSGNF
once	.	TRBJ1-6	14	TRBV19	TGTGCCAGTAGCAGCGACTGGACTAATTCACCCCTCCACTTT	CASSSDWTNSPLHF
.	TRBD2	TRBJ2-7	18	TRBV7-9	TGTGCCAGCAGCTTGTGGGGTGGGCGTGGGTCCGTCGGGAGGGAGCAGTACTTC	CASSLWGGRGSVGREQYF
.	.	TRBJ2-3	14	TRBV2	TGTGCCAGCAGTGAAGCGCTTACCACAGATACGCAGTATTTT	CASSEALTTDTQYF
.	.	TRBJ1-2	15	TRBV6-5	TGTGCCAGCAGCGCCCAAAAGGGTTCTAACTATGGCTACACCTTC	CASSAQKGSNYGYTF